The rows below give T cell receptor beta chains drawn from one sample of a study of blood T cells in healthy people across ages. One entry per CDR3 protein results from TCRdb running MiXCR on the 5' RACE reads. The sample includes about 640,000 distinct CDR3 sequences, around three fifths of them seen just once. The specimen was blood. These receptors originate from a man aged 55 to 70 in good health. Both conserved end residues are part of each CDR3. The D gene is left open where the match is weak. Clone size is stated in some rows and not others, as once, few, many or a class when expanded.

size: few
D: NA
V: TRBV20-1
J: TRBJ2-7
DNA: TGCAGTGCGGGGGACGGCTACGAGCAGTACTTC
CDR3: CSAGDGYEQYF

size: few
D: NA
V: TRBV27
J: TRBJ2-5
DNA: TGTGCCAGCAGATTGGACTATAACCAAGAGACCCAGTACTTC
CDR3: CASRLDYNQETQYF

size: NA
D: NA
V: TRBV18
J: TRBJ2-7
DNA: TGTGCCAGCGCACGGGACATCTACGAGCAGTACTTC
CDR3: CASARDIYEQYF

size: few
D: NA
V: TRBV6-1
J: TRBJ2-7
DNA: TGTGCCAGCAGTGAGGGCCCCAGAGGCTACGAGCAGTACTTC
CDR3: CASSEGPRGYEQYF

size: few
D: TRBD2
V: TRBV7-2
J: TRBJ2-3
DNA: TGTGCCAGCAGCCTAGAGCGGGGGGTTAGCAAGCAGTATTTT
CDR3: CASSLERGVSKQYF

size: NA
D: TRBD2
V: TRBV20-1
J: TRBJ2-1
DNA: TGCAGTGCTAGAGATATGAGACTAGCGGGGGGGGTCTCCTACAATGAGCAGTTCTTC
CDR3: CSARDMRLAGGVSYNEQFF

size: NA
D: NA
V: TRBV29-1
J: TRBJ1-2
DNA: TGCAGCGTTGATTTGTTGGCAGGAAACTATGGCTACACCTTC
CDR3: CSVDLLAGNYGYTF

size: NA
D: TRBD2
V: TRBV5-5
J: TRBJ2-1
DNA: TGTGCCAGCAGCTTGGGTGGACTAGCGGGAACACGGGGAGAGCAGTTCTTC
CDR3: CASSLGGLAGTRGEQFF

size: NA
D: TRBD1
V: TRBV20-1
J: TRBJ1-2
DNA: TGCAGTGCCACAGGGGCCGCGGGGGCCTATGGCTACACCTTC
CDR3: CSATGAAGAYGYTF

size: NA
D: TRBD2
V: TRBV7-2
J: TRBJ2-1
DNA: TGTGCCAGCAGCTTAGGCCAACTAGCGGGGGCCGCTATCAATGAGCAGTTCTTC
CDR3: CASSLGQLAGAAINEQFF

size: few
D: NA
V: TRBV20-1
J: TRBJ2-5
DNA: TGCAGTGCTAGAGCCGGAGAGACCCAGTACTTC
CDR3: CSARAGETQYF

size: NA
D: NA
V: TRBV12-3/TRBV12-4
J: TRBJ2-3
DNA: TGTGCCAGCAGTTACGGCCCAGGGATAACAGATACGCAGTATTTT
CDR3: CASSYGPGITDTQYF

size: NA
D: TRBD1
V: TRBV25-1
J: TRBJ2-1
DNA: TGTGCCAGCAGTGAATTTGGAGACAGGGGTTGCGATGAGCAGTTCTTC
CDR3: CASSEFGDRGCDEQFF

size: few
D: NA
V: TRBV10-3
J: TRBJ2-1
DNA: TGTGCCATCAGTCTGGACTCCTACAATGAGCAGTTCTTC
CDR3: CAISLDSYNEQFF

size: NA
D: TRBD2
V: TRBV5-1
J: TRBJ2-3
DNA: TGCGCCAGCAGCACGGGACTAGCGGGAGGGATGGAAGATACGCAGTATTTT
CDR3: CASSTGLAGGMEDTQYF

size: NA
D: TRBD1
V: TRBV12-5
J: TRBJ2-1
DNA: TGTGCTAGTGGTTCTGTGGTACAGGGGGCCAATGAGCAGTTCTTC
CDR3: CASGSVVQGANEQFF

size: NA
D: NA
V: TRBV4-1
J: TRBJ1-1
DNA: TGCGCCAGCAGCCAGACACCGGGACTCGAGAACACTGAAGCTTTCTTT
CDR3: CASSQTPGLENTEAFF

size: few
D: NA
V: TRBV18
J: TRBJ1-4
DNA: TGTGCCAGCTCATACACACGGACGGATGAAAAACTGTTTTTT
CDR3: CASSYTRTDEKLFF

size: NA
D: NA
V: TRBV4-2
J: TRBJ2-7
DNA: TGTGCCAGCAGCCAAGTCGCTTTCAGGGACGAAGCTACCTACGAGCAGTACTTC
CDR3: CASSQVAFRDEATYEQYF

size: NA
D: TRBD1
V: TRBV10-3
J: TRBJ2-7
DNA: TGTGCCATCAGCGGGGACAGAAAATACGAGCAGTACTTC
CDR3: CAISGDRKYEQYF

size: few
D: TRBD1
V: TRBV29-1
J: TRBJ1-2
DNA: TGCAGCGTAGACCCGGGACAGGGGCTTGGCTATGGTTACACCTTC
CDR3: CSVDPGQGLGYGYTF

size: NA
D: TRBD2
V: TRBV7-2
J: TRBJ2-1
DNA: TGTGCCAGCAGCCCGCAAATTTTGGCGGGAGGGTGGAGTGAGCAGTTCTTC
CDR3: CASSPQILAGGWSEQFF

size: NA
D: NA
V: TRBV20-1
J: TRBJ2-4
DNA: TGCAGTGCTACTGGGGCAGGCTCTTTAGACATTCAGTACTTC
CDR3: CSATGAGSLDIQYF

size: NA
D: NA
V: TRBV6-9
J: TRBJ2-7
DNA: TGTGCCAGCAGTTTGGCCCCGGCAGGGATCGGCGAGCAGTACTTC
CDR3: CASSLAPAGIGEQYF

size: NA
D: NA
V: TRBV15
J: TRBJ2-7
DNA: TGTGCCACCAGCAGAGCCAGGGGAAGCGCCTACGAGCAGTACTTC
CDR3: CATSRARGSAYEQYF

size: NA
D: TRBD1
V: TRBV18
J: TRBJ1-1
DNA: TGTGCCAGCTCACCCACCGGGACAGGGAATGGTGAAGCTTTCTTT
CDR3: CASSPTGTGNGEAFF

size: NA
D: NA
V: TRBV7-2
J: TRBJ1-1
DNA: TGTGCCAGCAGACGTAGAGGGGGGAACACTGAAGCTTTCTTT
CDR3: CASRRRGGNTEAFF

size: NA
D: TRBD1
V: TRBV27
J: TRBJ2-7
DNA: TGTGCCAGCAGAGCGACAGGGTCGAACGAGCAGTACTTC
CDR3: CASRATGSNEQYF

size: NA
D: TRBD1
V: TRBV20-1
J: TRBJ2-7
DNA: TGCAGTGCTGCCGGGACAGGGGGCCGCTCCTACGAGCAGTACTTC
CDR3: CSAAGTGGRSYEQYF

size: few
D: NA
V: TRBV7-9
J: TRBJ2-7
DNA: TGTGCCAGCAGCTTATGGTCAGCATACGAGCAGTACTTC
CDR3: CASSLWSAYEQYF

size: NA
D: NA
V: TRBV6-2/TRBV6-3
J: TRBJ1-6
DNA: TGTGCCAGCAGACCCGGACAGATTAATAATTCACCCCTCCACTTT
CDR3: CASRPGQINNSPLHF

size: few
D: TRBD2
V: TRBV11-2
J: TRBJ2-5
DNA: TGTGCCAGCTCCGGACCGGGGGGAGAGACCCAGTACTTC
CDR3: CASSGPGGETQYF

size: NA
D: NA
V: TRBV4-1
J: TRBJ2-3
DNA: TGCGCCAGCAGCCATCTCCCAGGTCAACCAGGTTTCTCAGATACGCAGTATTTT
CDR3: CASSHLPGQPGFSDTQYF

size: NA
D: NA
V: TRBV5-5
J: TRBJ1-1
DNA: TGTGCCAGCAGCCGAGGGCCAGGGCCGAACACTGAAGCTTTCTTT
CDR3: CASSRGPGPNTEAFF

size: NA
D: TRBD1
V: TRBV29-1
J: TRBJ1-1
DNA: TGCAGCGGAGGGACAGGGAGCACTGAAGCTTTCTTT
CDR3: CSGGTGSTEAFF

size: NA
D: NA
V: TRBV12-3/TRBV12-4
J: TRBJ2-3
DNA: TGTGCCAGCAGTTTGGGACGAGGGGAAACAGATACGCAGTATTTT
CDR3: CASSLGRGETDTQYF

size: few
D: NA
V: TRBV2
J: TRBJ1-5
DNA: TGTGCCAGCAGTGGTCCAATATATAGCAATCAGCCCCAGCATTTT
CDR3: CASSGPIYSNQPQHF

size: NA
D: NA
V: TRBV7-2
J: TRBJ2-7
DNA: TGTGCCAGCAGCTTATTCAGCGGTACCATTAAAAGAAGCTCCTACGAGCAGTACTTC
CDR3: CASSLFSGTIKRSSYEQYF

size: NA
D: TRBD2
V: TRBV5-6
J: TRBJ2-5
DNA: TGTGCCAGCAGCTTGAGGCCAGCGGGGAAAGAGACCCAGTACTTC
CDR3: CASSLRPAGKETQYF

size: many
D: TRBD2
V: TRBV9
J: TRBJ2-4
DNA: TGTGCCAGCAGCGTAGCGGTAGGGACTAGCGGGGCCAACATTCAGTACTTC
CDR3: CASSVAVGTSGANIQYF

size: NA
D: NA
V: TRBV7-9
J: TRBJ1-6
DNA: TGTGCCAGCAGCCGACTTAGCTCCTATAATTCACCCCTCCACTTT
CDR3: CASSRLSSYNSPLHF

size: few
D: NA
V: TRBV6-6
J: TRBJ2-5
DNA: TGTGCCAGCAGTTACCGAGGCATGCGGGAGACCCAGTACTTC
CDR3: CASSYRGMRETQYF

size: NA
D: TRBD1
V: TRBV15
J: TRBJ2-7
DNA: TGTGCCACCAGCCCCCGACAGGGGTCATCCTACGAGCAGTACTTC
CDR3: CATSPRQGSSYEQYF

size: NA
D: TRBD1
V: TRBV5-6
J: TRBJ1-2
DNA: TGTGCCAGCAGCACCGGGACAGGGTTCAACTATGGCTACACCTTC
CDR3: CASSTGTGFNYGYTF

size: NA
D: TRBD1
V: TRBV6-1
J: TRBJ2-3
DNA: TGTGCCAGCAATCCGGGACAGGGGATAGCAGATACGCAGTATTTT
CDR3: CASNPGQGIADTQYF

size: few
D: NA
V: TRBV7-8
J: TRBJ2-5
DNA: TGTGCCAGCAGCGTTAGCGGCGTTCGCGAGACCCAGTACTTC
CDR3: CASSVSGVRETQYF

size: NA
D: TRBD2
V: TRBV11-3
J: TRBJ2-3
DNA: TGTGCCAGCAGCCCTCGCACTAGCGGGGGCGGTGCAGATACGCAGTATTTT
CDR3: CASSPRTSGGGADTQYF

size: once
D: NA
V: TRBV3-1
J: TRBJ2-7
DNA: TGTGCCAGCAGCCAAGGTTACAGGGCCTACGGGCAGTACTTC
CDR3: CASSQGYRAYGQYF

size: NA
D: NA
V: TRBV10-3
J: TRBJ2-2
DNA: TGTGCCATCAGTGAAAGAGACCGGGCCGGGGAGCTGTTTTTT
CDR3: CAISERDRAGELFF

size: few
D: NA
V: TRBV29-1
J: TRBJ2-5
DNA: TGCAGCGTTGATGGAGGGGACTGGGCAGTTGGGGTGGACCAAGAGACCCAGTACTTC
CDR3: CSVDGGDWAVGVDQETQYF

size: NA
D: TRBD1
V: TRBV9
J: TRBJ1-6
DNA: TGTGCCAGCAGCCCCCGGACAGGGTTTAATTCACCCCTCCACTTT
CDR3: CASSPRTGFNSPLHF

size: NA
D: NA
V: TRBV9
J: TRBJ1-6
DNA: TGTGCCAGCAGCCCCCGGACCGAGTTTGGTTCACCCCTCCACTTT
CDR3: CASSPRTEFGSPLHF

size: NA
D: NA
V: TRBV10-3
J: TRBJ1-2
DNA: TGTGCCATCAGTGGCCCTATGGGGGGAGGCTACACCTTC
CDR3: CAISGPMGGGYTF